These 21 T cell receptor delta chains share one sample of origin, sequenced in a study of Vδ1+ human thymocytes. Study-wide results and limits: Thymic TRG and TRD repertoires appeared highly polyclonal.

The template was reverse-transcribed extracted RNA. Multiplex PCR used pooled V-gene forward primers and a constant-region reverse primer to amplify CDR3s. TCRdb re-called the multiplex PCR reads with CATT. The repertoire includes tens of thousands of delta-chain clones, about 16% of them detected once, and 0.5% sits in the top ten. These receptors have no known antigen. The sequencing input was Vdelta1+ gamma-delta thymocytes from the thymus. Stated subset: FACS-sorted CD3+ TCRalphabeta- TCRVdelta1+ TCRVdelta2- thymocytes. The receptors were sampled from a boy under two years old who had congenital heart surgery.

V is TRDV1 and J is TRDJ1, with TRDD3 identical over 10 bases. J was trimmed by 2 bases and V by 4 bases; bases with no gene match: 22. The CDR3 is 21 residues long. The V gene's germline CDR1 is TSWWSYY and CDR2 QGS. The DNA of the CDR3 is TGTGCTCTTGGGGTACCCTTCCTCCACTCCTTTACTGGGGGATTTACCGATAAACTCATCTTT. This encodes CALGVPFLHSFTGGFTDKLIF.

This clone was counted between two and nine times. V usage is TRDV1 and J usage is TRDJ2; 11 positions agree with TRDD3. The CDR3 length is 19 residues. V lost 2 bases and J lost 4; bases outside the gene matches: 12. CDR1 and CDR2 from the germline V gene are TSWWSYY and QGS. In DNA form, the CDR3 reads TGTGCTCTTGGGGAAGTAAGGTCTACCTGGGGGATACCGACAGCACAACTCTTCTTT. It encodes CALGEVRSTWGIPTAQLFF.

The chain joins TRDV1 to TRDJ1; 7 nucleotides line up with TRDD3. Trimming took 6 bases from V and 0 from J; bases not matched to a gene: 10. Germline V gives CDR1 TSWWSYY, CDR2 QGS. The length of the CDR3 is 16 residues. The CDR3 DNA is TGTGCTCTTGGTGCCTTGGGGGAGCTGTACACCGATAAACTCATCTTT. Amino acids: CALGALGELYTDKLIF.

As concerns this clone: A read error may produce the germline difference seen at one junction end. The rearrangement joins TRDV1 to TRDJ2, with TRDD3 as a possible D gene (5 bases). This CDR3 has 17 residues. Germline values: CDR1 TSWWSYY, CDR2 QGS. The CDR3: CAVGELGNDSLTAQLFF. DNA of the CDR3: TGTGCTGTTGGGGAACTAGGGAACGATAGCTTGACAGCACAACTCTTCTTT.

This clone was picked up a small number of times. This rearrangement joins TRDV1 to TRDJ1; D is unclear. This CDR3 contains 18 residues. The germline V and J ends were trimmed by 9 bases and 0 bases, with 26 bases remaining between them. CDR1 is TSWWSYY, CDR2 QGS, per germline. As DNA, the CDR3 is TGTGCTCTCTATATTCCCCATATACTTTACCCTTACACCGATAAACTCATCTTT. It yields the protein CALYIPHILYPYTDKLIF.

V and J are TRDV1 and TRDJ1, with 10 positions matching TRDD3. The CDR3 covers 21 residues. V shed 0 bases, J shed 0 bases, and the junction held 16 bases outside the gene matches. Germline lookup yields CDR1 TSWWSYY and CDR2 QGS. The chain's CDR3 is CALGELWTGGSASLYTDKLIF. In DNA form, the CDR3 reads TGTGCTCTTGGGGAACTGTGGACTGGGGGATCGGCCTCATTGTACACCGATAAACTCATCTTT.

The V and J genes are TRDV1 and TRDJ1, with 10 nucleotides matching TRDD3. With V trimmed by 1 base and J by 11 bases, 13 bases remained unmatched. Germline V gene sequence: CDR1 TSWWSYY, CDR2 QGS. The CDR3 runs 16 residues. The CDR3, as DNA: TGTGCTCTTGGGGAACGTCCCCTGCATTACTGGGGGATGCTCATCTTT. Protein sequence: CALGERPLHYWGMLIF.

This clone was recorded once. V gene TRDV1 combines with J gene TRDJ1, with TRDD3 matching 10 bases. The V gene end was trimmed by 1 base and the J gene end by 1 base; junction bases not matched to a gene: 18. CDR3 size: 21 residues. Looked up from germline, CDR1 is TSWWSYY and CDR2 is QGS. DNA for the CDR3: TGTGCTCTTGGGGAACCTTCTTCCCGCTACTGGGGGATGTTGTGCACCGATAAACTCATCTTT. Translating it yields CALGEPSSRYWGMLCTDKLIF.

This clone was detected a few times. The chain couples TRDV1 to TRDJ1; D call uncertain. The CDR3 has 16 residues. V was shortened by 3 bases and J by 0 bases, with 14 bases between the two germline ends. Germline values: CDR1 TSWWSYY, CDR2 QGS. The CDR3 here is CALGESLSLYTDKLIF. The CDR3 DNA reads TGTGCTCTTGGGGAGAGCCTAAGTCTCTACACCGATAAACTCATCTTT.

This clone was observed a few times. This chain uses TRDV1 with TRDJ1, with 9 bases matching TRDD3. This CDR3 is built from 21 residues. CDR1 is TSWWSYY and CDR2 is QGS in the germline V gene. Trimming cost V 0 bases and J 2 bases; bases outside gene matches: 19. CDR3 region: CALGELCFLGHWGTATDKLIF. The CDR3 coding sequence is TGTGCTCTTGGGGAACTATGCTTCCTAGGACACTGGGGGACTGCGACCGATAAACTCATCTTT.

The chain has TRDV1 and TRDJ1; 13 positions agree with TRDD3. CDR1 TSWWSYY and CDR2 QGS come from the germline V gene. Germline trimming cut 0 bases from V and 0 bases from J; bases unmatched to any gene: 22. The CDR3 runs 24 residues. Here the CDR3 DNA reads TGTGCTCTTGGGGAACTAGTCTACCTTCCTAGTTTACTGGGGGATACGAGGTACACCGATAAACTCATCTTT. This codes for CALGELVYLPSLLGDTRYTDKLIF.

The V call is TRDV1, the J call TRDJ1; D might be TRDD3 (5 bases). The CDR3 extends over 15 amino acids. V was cut by 5 bases and J by 9 bases, with 22 bases left in between. CDR1 TSWWSYY and CDR2 QGS come from the germline V gene. CDR3 sequence: CALGNKKAGLWELIF. The CDR3 DNA reads TGTGCTCTTGGGAACAAGAAAGCTGGGTTGTGGGAACTCATCTTT.

This clone was found a few times. This sequence joins TRDV1 and TRDJ1; 12 nucleotides line up with TRDD3. Germline values: CDR1 TSWWSYY, CDR2 QGS. With V trimmed by 4 bases and J by 2 bases, 23 bases remained unmatched. This CDR3 is built from 22 residues. CDR3 DNA: TGTGCTCTTGGGGGTGTGGGCCCTCCTACGTACTGGGGGATACTATCAACCGATAAACTCATCTTT. As protein: CALGGVGPPTYWGILSTDKLIF.

This clone occurred a few times. The rearrangement links TRDV1 to TRDJ1, with 7 bases that match TRDD2. V was clipped by 3 bases and J by 4 bases; unmatched bases: 26. CDR1 TSWWSYY and CDR2 QGS come from the germline V gene. This CDR3 is 21 amino acids long. The CDR3 protein is CALGDPPFLSTGLITRDKLIF. The CDR3 nucleotides read TGTGCTCTTGGGGACCCACCCTTCCTTTCCACTGGACTAATCACGCGCGATAAACTCATCTTT.

This clone was observed a few times. The J gene is TRDJ1, the V gene TRDV1; 8 nucleotides align to TRDD3. Germline lookup yields CDR1 TSWWSYY and CDR2 QGS. CDR3 size: 20 residues. With 4 bases clipped from V and 0 bases from J, the junction kept 19 bases outside the gene matches. The CDR3 sequence is CALGAFSGILGVAYTDKLIF. CDR3 sequence (DNA): TGTGCTCTTGGGGCTTTTAGTGGCATACTGGGGGTTGCGTACACCGATAAACTCATCTTT.

The sample holds a few counts of this clone. The chain carries TRDV1 and TRDJ1; tentatively, D is TRDD3 (6 bases). The CDR3 extends over 17 amino acids. Trimming shortened V by 0 bases and J by 4 bases, and 18 bases separated the two germline ends. In germline, CDR1 is TSWWSYY, CDR2 QGS. Written as DNA, the CDR3 is TGTGCTCTTGGGGAACTCGTCCCAAAGATACGTAGCGATAAACTCATCTTT. Translating gives CALGELVPKIRSDKLIF.

The rearrangement joins TRDV1 to TRDJ1, with a tentative D call TRDD3 (6 bases). Trimming removed 1 base at V and 1 base at J, with 25 bases between. Looked up from germline, CDR1 is TSWWSYY and CDR2 is QGS. This CDR3 contains 20 residues. Written as DNA, the CDR3 is TGTGCTCTTGGGGAACACTCCTGCGCGTACTGGGTGGGGTGCACCGATAAACTCATCTTT. It translates to CALGEHSCAYWVGCTDKLIF.

This clone is medium-sized within its sample. The chain recombines TRDV2 with TRDJ1; 7 bases align to TRDD3. V dropped 3 bases and J dropped 0; count of bases not matched to a gene: 9. The V gene's germline CDR1 is GEAIGNYY and CDR2 EKD. The CDR3 has 16 residues. In DNA form, the CDR3 reads TGTGCCTGTGACCTAACCGTACTGGGGTACACCGATAAACTCATCTTT. Translation gives CACDLTVLGYTDKLIF.

The chain recombines TRDV1 with TRDJ1; D gene ambiguous. Trimming removed 4 bases at V and 4 bases at J, with 28 bases between. Germline values: CDR1 TSWWSYY, CDR2 QGS. This CDR3 spans 19 amino acids. CDR3 in DNA: TGTGCTCTTGGGGCCGATCCCCCACCCCTCCGGATCGAAGGCGATAAACTCATCTTT. The encoded protein is CALGADPPPLRIEGDKLIF.

This clone was observed a few times. The V and J genes are TRDV1 and TRDJ1; 7 bases align to TRDD3. Germline loops: CDR1 TSWWSYY, CDR2 QGS. The CDR3 is made up of 23 amino acids. V dropped 1 base and J dropped 0; count of bases not matched to a gene: 26. CDR3 in DNA: TGTGCTCTTGGGGAACGAAATCATCTTCCCTTTCGATATTCGGGGATATACACCGATAAACTCATCTTT. Amino acid sequence: CALGERNHLPFRYSGIYTDKLIF.

This clone was seen a handful of times. V gene TRDV1 combines with J gene TRDJ1; no reliable D call. CDR3 size: 14 residues. V was pared by 3 bases and J by 0 bases, with 8 bases between. Germline V lookup: CDR1 TSWWSYY, CDR2 QGS. In DNA, the CDR3 is TGTGCTCTTGGGGACCCCCGGTACACCGATAAACTCATCTTT. This translates into CALGDPRYTDKLIF.